This passage covers 17 T cell receptor beta chains from one sample sequenced in a study of OX40 agonist ivuxolimab in advanced cancers. Only in-frame clones appear in the TCRdb table, and some are missing; sequencing was by immunoSEQ multiplex PCR. Of some 61,000 clones listed, 60% to 80% are singletons. The input for sequencing was CD4+ or CD8+ T cells sorted from blood, taken in a trial of the OX40 agonist ivuxolimab. These receptors originate from an adult with an advanced solid tumor such as melanoma, head and neck, liver or kidney cancer.

The J gene is TRBJ1-1, the V gene TRBV19, with 9 nucleotides matching TRBD1. J gave up 5 bases and V 5 bases, and 6 bases lay outside the gene matches. The CDR3 consists of 14 residues. CDR1 and CDR2 (germline): LNHDA, SQIVND (reference sequence). In DNA, the CDR3 is TGTGCCAGTAGTTCACAGGGGGCAGGGACTGAAGCTTTCTTT. Protein product: CASSSQGAGTEAFF.

In DNA form, the CDR3 reads TGCGCCAGCAGCTCCATGTCTGGGACAGCCTATGGCTACACCTTC. It yields the protein CASSSMSGTAYGYTF. V gene TRBV5-1 combines with J gene TRBJ1-2; 7 bases align to TRBD1. CDR1 is SGHRS, CDR2 YFSETQ, per germline. The CDR3 runs 15 residues. V was pared by 3 bases and J by 4 bases, with 9 bases of the junction left unmatched.

This clone was picked up a small number of times. The rearrangement joins TRBV6-5 to TRBJ2-7; no clear D gene. Trimming left V 0 bases short and J 0 bases short, with 9 bases between. The CDR3 runs 15 residues. Germline V gives CDR1 MNHEY, CDR2 SVGAGI. The CDR3 loop reads CASSYSNPGSYEQYF. CDR3 DNA sequence: TGTGCCAGCAGTTACTCGAATCCAGGCTCCTACGAGCAGTACTTC.

In its sample, this clone was seen once. The chain uses TRBV2 and TRBJ1-2; 8 nucleotides match TRBD1. Trimming removed 2 bases from V and 7 bases from J; junction bases left unmatched: 15. This CDR3 contains 17 residues. CDR1 is SNHLY and CDR2 is FYNNEI in the germline V gene. This CDR3 is CASSERPAGGSVVGYTF. The CDR3 DNA follows: TGTGCCAGCAGTGAAAGGCCGGCAGGGGGCTCGGTTGTTGGCTACACCTTC.

The rearrangement links TRBV19 to TRBJ1-4; D perhaps matches TRBD1 (5 bases). V was shortened by 4 bases and J by 5 bases, with 20 bases between the two germline ends. This CDR3 region has 17 residues. Looked up from germline, CDR1 is LNHDA and CDR2 is SQIVND (reference sequence). Here the CDR3 reads CASSTSGKTSGNEKLFF. In DNA form, the CDR3 reads TGTGCCAGTAGTACTTCGGGGAAAACCTCAGGGAATGAAAAACTGTTTTTT.

The chain couples TRBV18 to TRBJ2-4; D gene uncertain. CDR1 KGHSH and CDR2 LQKENI come from the germline V gene. With 5 bases removed from V and 2 bases from J, the gap between germline ends came to 13 bases. This CDR3 has 15 residues. This chain's CDR3 is CASSATAVPKNIQYF. The CDR3 DNA reads TGTGCCAGCTCAGCCACGGCCGTCCCCAAAAACATTCAGTACTTC.

V and J are TRBV19 and TRBJ2-7; D unclear. The CDR3 is 15 amino acids. Germline CDR1 and CDR2: LNHDA and SQIVND (reference sequence). Trimming shortened V by 5 bases and J by 10 bases, and 24 bases separated the two germline ends. For the CDR3, the DNA is TGTGCCAGTAGTCCGGGTCGGTCTAGAGGACGTGTACAGTACTTC. It is translated as CASSPGRSRGRVQYF.

The chain has TRBV30 and TRBJ2-5; TRBD2 is a possible D gene (6 bases). Trimming cost V 2 bases and J 5 bases, with 15 bases left between them. Looked up from germline, CDR1 is GTSNPN and CDR2 is SVGIG (reference sequence). The CDR3 runs to 14 residues. The CDR3 loop reads CAWSWAAGRETQYF. The CDR3 DNA follows: TGTGCCTGGAGTTGGGCGGCAGGGAGGGAGACCCAGTACTTC.

The chain is built from TRBV27 and TRBJ1-2, with D unresolved. Germline V gene sequence: CDR1 MNHEY, CDR2 SMNVEV (reference sequence). This CDR3 is built from 13 residues. V was shortened by 0 bases and J by 4 bases, with 6 bases between the two germline ends. CDR3 region: CASSLSFSYGYTF. CDR3 DNA sequence: TGTGCCAGCAGTTTATCGTTCAGCTATGGCTACACCTTC.

The V call is TRBV30, the J call TRBJ1-4; tentatively, D is TRBD1 (6 bases). Germline CDR1 reads GTSNPN; CDR2 reads SVGIG (reference sequence). The CDR3 consists of 15 residues. With 2 bases removed from V and 0 bases from J, the gap between germline ends came to 10 bases. The DNA for the CDR3 is TGTGCCTGGAGTATGGGGGCCGCAACTAATGAAAAACTGTTTTTT. Translating gives CAWSMGAATNEKLFF.

The chain's CDR3 is CASSFVVVLAITYNEQFF. For the CDR3, the DNA is TGTGCCAGCAGTTTTGTCGTGGTGCTAGCGATAACCTACAATGAGCAGTTCTTC. The chain is built from TRBV28 and TRBJ2-1; tentatively, D is TRBD2 (6 bases). The germline V gene has CDR1 MDHEN and CDR2 SYDVKM. CDR3 length: 18 residues. V lost 3 bases to trimming and J lost 2 bases, with 20 bases between them.

This chain uses TRBV5-1 with TRBJ2-1, with a possible D match to TRBD2 (5 bases). Per germline, CDR1 SGHRS and CDR2 YFSETQ. CDR3 size: 13 residues. The V end lost 4 bases, the J end lost 5 bases, and 10 bases lay between the germline ends. The CDR3 spells CASSGSSNNEQFF. The CDR3 DNA reads TGCGCCAGCAGCGGGAGTTCCAACAATGAGCAGTTCTTC.

This clone came up a few times. The V call is TRBV30, the J call TRBJ1-1, with D tentatively TRBD1 (5 bases). CDR3 length: 13 residues. Germline-derived CDR1 and CDR2 are GTSNPN and SVGIG (reference sequence). V lost 8 bases, J lost 1 base, and 14 bases lay in between. This CDR3 is CAGAGSPNTEAFF. The CDR3 DNA sequence: TGTGCCGGGGCGGGGAGCCCGAACACTGAAGCTTTCTTT.

This clone occurred once. The V gene is TRBV4-1, the J gene TRBJ1-4; D remains unclear. The CDR3 is 15 residues long. The V end lost 4 bases, the J end lost 0 bases, and 9 bases lay between the germline ends. The germline CDR1 and CDR2 sequences are MGHRA and YSYEKL. The CDR3, as DNA: TGCGCCAGCAGCCCGCAGGATGCAACTAATGAAAAACTGTTTTTT. It is translated as CASSPQDATNEKLFF.

V usage is TRBV18 and J usage is TRBJ2-1, with D possibly being TRBD1 or TRBD2 (6 bases each). The CDR3 spans 18 residues. Germline V gene sequence: CDR1 KGHSH, CDR2 LQKENI. V shed 1 base and J shed 7 bases, with 23 bases lying between them. The CDR3 loop is CASSPRLGGGGDWNEQFF. The CDR3 DNA reads as TGTGCCAGCTCACCACGCTTGGGGGGCGGCGGAGATTGGAATGAGCAGTTCTTC.

V is TRBV7-2 and J is TRBJ1-5, with D possibly TRBD1 on 6 matching bases. Germline V CDR1 and CDR2: SGHTA, FQGNSA. Trimming took off 1 base at V and 5 bases at J, with 12 bases between the two ends. The CDR3 is 15 amino acids. In DNA form, the CDR3 reads TGTGCCAGCAGCTTAGTAGGGGGGTCGGATCAGCCCCAGCATTTT. This sequence encodes CASSLVGGSDQPQHF.

The V and J genes are TRBV28 and TRBJ1-3, with D possibly being TRBD1 (6 bases). Germline V gene lookup returns CDR1 MDHEN and CDR2 SYDVKM. V lost 6 bases and J lost 4, with 10 bases in between. This CDR3 is built from 13 residues. The DNA of the CDR3 is TGTGCCAGCAGGACGGACAGAGGAAACACCATATATTTT. It is translated as CASRTDRGNTIYF.